This record concerns one TCR beta chain sequence. The data originate from a study of control samples from healthy donors and cancer patients. The CDR3 sequence is 14 residues long. V lost 6 bases, J lost 1 base, and 12 bases lay in between. CDR1 SNHLY and CDR2 FYNNEI come from the germline V gene. The protocol was immunoSEQ multiplex PCR, while the TCRdb copy is restricted to in-frame clones and leaves out a portion. The top ten clones hold under 7.5% of a sample with 80,000 or so clones, less than 95% of them seen once. Sequenced sample: blood. This clonotype originated in a woman aged 40 to 50 in good health. The V and J genes are TRBV2 and TRBJ1-2; D is possibly TRBD1 (5 bases). CDR3: CASRGGTFNYGYTF. The CDR3 bases are TGTGCCAGCAGGGGGGGGACCTTTAACTATGGCTACACCTTC.